The next 8 T cell receptor beta chains were all read from a single sample in a study of blood T cell repertoires in COVID-19. TCRdb's copy holds only in-frame clones and misses some; the assay was immunoSEQ multiplex PCR. The sample records roughly 230,000 clones, around four fifths being singletons. Sequencing input: peripheral blood. These TCRs come from a man in his forties with active or convalescent COVID-19.

The chain is built from TRBV6-5 and TRBJ1-5; no firm D call. The V end was cut by 7 bases, the J end by 7 bases, with 5 bases between. Germline V gene data show CDR1 as MNHEY and CDR2 as SVGAGI. The CDR3 extends over 10 amino acids. The CDR3 loop is CASNRQPQHF. The DNA of the CDR3 is TGTGCCAGCAATCGGCAGCCCCAGCATTTT.

The chain employs TRBV4-3 and TRBJ2-1; possible D gene TRBD1, 7 bases. This CDR3 is 13 amino acids long. From germline, CDR1 is LGHNA and CDR2 YSLEER. V lost 4 bases and J lost 11, with 15 bases in between. CDR3 protein: CASSRGDSFQQFF. CDR3 nucleotide sequence: TGCGCCAGCAGCCGCGGGGACAGCTTTCAGCAGTTCTTC.

This chain connects TRBV10-3 to TRBJ2-7; 7 bases are a match to TRBD2. CDR3 size: 15 residues. Germline V CDR1 and CDR2: ENHRY, SYGVKD. The V segment lost 0 bases and the J segment 5 bases; nucleotides outside the gene matches: 7. CDR3 amino acids: CAISESTRGVDEQYF. The CDR3 DNA follows: TGTGCCATCAGTGAGTCGACCCGGGGGGTGGACGAGCAGTACTTC.

This clone was observed a single time. J is TRBJ2-7 and V is TRBV9, with 10 bases that match TRBD1. This CDR3 spans 16 amino acids. The V segment lost 0 bases and the J segment 8 bases; nucleotides outside the gene matches: 11. Per the germline V gene, CDR1 is SGDLS and CDR2 is YYNGEE. The CDR3 DNA is TGTGCCAGCAGCGTAGGGGACAGGGGCGTAGTGAATCAGCAGTACTTC. This sequence encodes CASSVGDRGVVNQQYF.

The chain employs TRBV7-2 and TRBJ1-2; D not certain. This CDR3 contains 14 residues. Germline CDR1 reads SGHTA; CDR2 reads FQGNSA. The V and J ends lost 7 bases and 2 bases respectively, with 14 bases between them. The CDR3 here is CASTLLGANYGYTF. The CDR3 coding sequence is TGTGCCAGCACTCTCCTAGGTGCGAACTATGGCTACACCTTC.

V and J are TRBV18 and TRBJ2-7, with a weak D call TRBD1 (6 bases). The V gene's germline CDR1 is KGHSH and CDR2 LQKENI. This CDR3 is built from 14 residues. V was clipped by 3 bases and J by 2 bases, with 11 bases between them. CDR3 sequence: CASSPPTGTYEQYF. CDR3 coding DNA: TGTGCCAGCTCACCGCCGACAGGCACCTACGAGCAGTACTTC.

Note on this clone: Compared with germline, one end of the junction differs, possibly owing to a read error. The V call is TRBV18, the J call TRBJ1-2; the D gene is possibly TRBD1 (6 bases). Germline V gives CDR1 KGHSH, CDR2 LQKENI. This CDR3 spans 12 amino acids. CDR3 loop: CASSSLTGDKHF. CDR3 DNA sequence: TGTGCCAGCTCATCGTTGACAGGCGACAAGCACTTC.

This clone was seen a handful of times. V usage is TRBV19 and J usage is TRBJ1-4; D possibly corresponds to TRBD1 (6 bases). This CDR3 spans 17 amino acids. The germline V and J ends were trimmed by 5 bases and 2 bases, with 18 bases remaining between them. CDR1 is LNHDA and CDR2 is SQIVND in the germline V gene (reference sequence). CDR3 nucleotides: TGTGCCAGTAGTGGTCGGGGGGCGTCAGGGACTAATGAAAAACTGTTTTTT. It encodes CASSGRGASGTNEKLFF.